The present entry profiles one T cell receptor (beta chain) with its context. The antigen remains unidentified. Repertoires were generated with immunoSEQ multiplex PCR, while TCRdb's copy carries only in-frame clones and drops some. The profile shows approximately 50,000 clones, 65% to 80% of them singletons. The record originates from a study of a mutant IDH1 vaccine in newly diagnosed glioma. This CDR3 is 15 amino acids long. Deletions cut 1 base from V and 0 bases from J, with 10 bases between. From germline, CDR1 is GTSNPN and CDR2 SVGIG (reference sequence). Time point here: week 35, safety follow-up. With topical imiquimod, each dose of the vaccine consisted of 300 ug of mutant IDH1 20-mer peptide.

The material was PBMCs, obtained from a glioma patient whose treatment included an IDH1 peptide vaccine. The sequence was collected from a man aged 35 to 55 with glioma. The rearrangement links TRBV30 to TRBJ2-1; TRBD2 might be the D (5 bases). CDR3 in amino acids: CAWSDGMSSYNEQFF. DNA for the CDR3: TGTGCCTGGAGTGACGGGATGAGCTCCTACAATGAGCAGTTCTTC.